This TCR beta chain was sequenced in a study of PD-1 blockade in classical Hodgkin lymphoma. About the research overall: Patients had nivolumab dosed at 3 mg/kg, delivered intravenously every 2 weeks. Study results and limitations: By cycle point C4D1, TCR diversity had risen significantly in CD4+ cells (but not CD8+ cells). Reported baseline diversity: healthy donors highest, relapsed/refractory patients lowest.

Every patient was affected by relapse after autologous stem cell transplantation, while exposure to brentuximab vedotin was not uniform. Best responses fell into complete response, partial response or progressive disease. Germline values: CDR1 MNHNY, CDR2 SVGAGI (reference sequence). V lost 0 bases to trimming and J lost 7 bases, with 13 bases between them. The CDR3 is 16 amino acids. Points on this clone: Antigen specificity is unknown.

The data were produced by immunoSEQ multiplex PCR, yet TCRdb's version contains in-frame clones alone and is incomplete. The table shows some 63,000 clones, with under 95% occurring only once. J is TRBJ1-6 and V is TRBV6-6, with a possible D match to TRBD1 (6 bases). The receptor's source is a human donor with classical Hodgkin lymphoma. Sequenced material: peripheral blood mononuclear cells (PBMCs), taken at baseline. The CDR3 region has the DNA TGTGCCAGCAGTTACTCCCAGACAGGCGGGAATTCACCCCTCCACTTT. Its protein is CASSYSQTGGNSPLHF.